This T cell receptor (beta chain) is drawn from a study of Ad26.COV2.S vaccination and SARS-CoV-2 variants. Study in general: Dosing was one shot or two shots 56 days apart. General study points: The placebo group had lower spike-specific TCR breadth than the vaccine recipients did.

Treatment reported: some 20 received Ad26.COV2.S at low or high dose, single or two shots; 5 received placebo; per-sample allocation not given. Collection of the samples took place on day 63 after the first injection of vaccine or placebo. As concerns this clone: The antigen remains unidentified.

The germline V gene has CDR1 LGHDT and CDR2 YNNKEL (reference sequence). The CDR3 is 14 amino acids. V dropped 3 bases and J dropped 1 base, with 7 bases sitting between them. TCRdb's table, derived via immunoSEQ multiplex PCR, lists solely in-frame clones and lacks some. The sample shows about 320,000 clones, around four fifths of them seen only once. This specimen was peripheral blood, taken in a trial of Ad26.COV2.S vaccine versus placebo. The chain employs TRBV3-1 (or the pseudogene TRBV3-2) and TRBJ1-5; D gene uncertain. The sequence was collected from a person aged 18-60 years who received the Ad26.COV2.S COVID-19 vaccine or a placebo. The CDR3 reads CASSQGASNQPQHF. Here the CDR3 DNA reads TGTGCCAGCAGCCAGGGCGCCAGCAATCAGCCCCAGCATTTT.